The rows below give T cell receptor beta chains drawn from one sample of a study of neurological immune-mediated disorders. Each CDR3 protein gets one entry after TCRdb re-called the 5' RACE reads with MiXCR. The sample holds roughly 41,000 distinct CDR3 sequences, 11% seen once. Sequencing was performed on PBMCs. The origin of the receptors is a man in his sixties with HTLV-1-associated myelopathy (HAM/TSP). Both conserved end residues are trimmed from each CDR3. A D gene is named only where the DNA matches it firmly.

TRBD1 | TRBV20-1 | SAGTGARTEAF
TRBD1 | TRBV10-3 | AISSPQGGNSPLH
NA | TRBV28 | ASSLRLASYEQY
NA | TRBV5-1 | ASSLNLQRPPEAF
TRBD2 | TRBV5-1 | ASSFLGGDYEQY
NA | TRBV5-1 | ASSPSGETQY
NA | TRBV5-6 | ASSLASPGELF
NA | TRBV6-5 | ASSYSSPASPLH
NA | TRBV20-1 | SARDNEQF
TRBD2 | TRBV7-2 | ASSLWSPRTLAGGTYNEQF
TRBD1 | TRBV10-3 | AISANRGSAGELF
NA | TRBV7-9 | ASSLEGYGYT
NA | TRBV7-2 | ASSPYSNTGELF
NA | TRBV3-1 | ASSPGISRTNEQF